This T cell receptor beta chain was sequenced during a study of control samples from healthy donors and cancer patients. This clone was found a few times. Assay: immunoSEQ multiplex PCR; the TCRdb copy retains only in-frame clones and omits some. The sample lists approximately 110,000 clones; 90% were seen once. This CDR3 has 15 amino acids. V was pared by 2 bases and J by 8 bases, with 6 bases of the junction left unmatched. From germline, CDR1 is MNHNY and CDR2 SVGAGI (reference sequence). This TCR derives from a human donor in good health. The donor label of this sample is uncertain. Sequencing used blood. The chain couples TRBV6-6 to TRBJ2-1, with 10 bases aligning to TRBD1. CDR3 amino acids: CASSYRTGGSDEQFF. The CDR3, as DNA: TGTGCCAGCAGTTACAGGACAGGGGGGAGCGATGAGCAGTTCTTC.